Listed below are T cell receptor beta chains from one sample, sequenced in a study of control samples from healthy donors and cancer patients. Sequencing was performed with immunoSEQ multiplex PCR; in TCRdb, only in-frame clones are kept and a portion is missing. The table includes roughly 55,000 clones, roughly 95% detected once. The sample comprised blood. The receptors were sampled from a woman between 18 and 30 years old in good health. Both conserved end residues are part of each CDR3. Fields, in order: J gene, D gene, V gene, clone size, CDR3 DNA, CDR3 protein. D genes are given only for firm matches. Clone size is stated in some rows and not others, as once, few, many or a class when expanded.

TRBJ2-5,TRBD2,TRBV2,NA,TGTGCCAGCAGTGGCCCCCCAGTTGGCGGGGGACGAGAGACCCAGTACTTC,CASSGPPVGGGRETQYF
TRBJ1-2,TRBD1,TRBV5-1,NA,TGCGCCAGCAGCGTACAGGGGAACTATGGCTACACCTTC,CASSVQGNYGYTF
TRBJ1-1,TRBD1,TRBV29-1,NA,TGCAGCTCCGTTCCCGGGACAGGGGGTACTGAAGCTTTCTTT,CSSVPGTGGTEAFF
TRBJ1-6,TRBD1,TRBV2,NA,TGTGCCAGCCGCCCGGTGGGACAGAATTCACCCCTCCACTTT,CASRPVGQNSPLHF
TRBJ1-1,NA,TRBV5-1,NA,TGCGCCAGCAGCTTGGTCATGGGACGTACTGAAGCTTTCTTT,CASSLVMGRTEAFF
TRBJ1-2,NA,TRBV30,NA,TGTGCCTGGAGTGTAATGGGAGATTCCTATGGCTACACCTTC,CAWSVMGDSYGYTF
TRBJ2-1,NA,TRBV7-9,NA,TGTGCCAGCAGCTTAGGAGAGTACAATGAGCAGTTCTTC,CASSLGEYNEQFF
TRBJ1-6,NA,TRBV11-2,NA,TGTGCCAGCAGCCGAGATGGTAATTGGTGGGACCGGAACCCTTCACCCCTCCACTTT,CASSRDGNWWDRNPSPLHF
TRBJ1-6,TRBD1,TRBV5-3,NA,TGTGCCAGAAGCTGCGGGACAGATAATTCACCCCTCCACTTT,CARSCGTDNSPLHF
TRBJ1-1,NA,TRBV2,NA,TGTGCCAGCAGTGACCCGTCGATAGGGAATGCCGGCACTGAAGCTTTCTTT,CASSDPSIGNAGTEAFF
TRBJ1-2,NA,TRBV14,NA,TGTGCCAGCAGCCAAGGAGGAGGGTTGGTCTATGGCTACACCTTC,CASSQGGGLVYGYTF
TRBJ2-1,TRBD2,TRBV7-2,NA,TGTGCCAGCAGCTACTTTAGCGGGGGGGCCTACAATGAGCAGTTCTTC,CASSYFSGGAYNEQFF
TRBJ1-2,NA,TRBV24-1,NA,TGTGCCACCAGCCAATCCCCAGGGTATGGCTACACCTTC,CATSQSPGYGYTF
TRBJ1-6,TRBD1,TRBV5-4,NA,TGTGCCAGCAGATCCGGGACAGGCAATTCACCCCTCCACTTT,CASRSGTGNSPLHF
TRBJ2-1,NA,TRBV27,NA,TGTGCCAGCAGATTTGTCGAGGTTGCCTACAATGAGCAGTTCTTC,CASRFVEVAYNEQFF
TRBJ1-1,NA,TRBV13,NA,TGTGCCAGCAGCTTTTCGGGGCCCAACACTGAAGCTTTCTTT,CASSFSGPNTEAFF
TRBJ2-2,TRBD2,TRBV28,NA,TGTGCCACGATAGCGGGGGGTACCGGGGAGCTGTTTTTT,CATIAGGTGELFF
TRBJ1-4,NA,TRBV2,NA,TGTGCCAGGTATGAAAAACTGTTTTTT,CARYEKLFF
TRBJ1-2,NA,TRBV19,NA,TGTGCCAGTAAAGGCGCGGTGGGCTATGGCTACACCTTC,CASKGAVGYGYTF
TRBJ2-1,NA,TRBV7-9,NA,TGTGCCAGCAGTAGGACACCGGCCGGCAGCTCCTACAATGAGCAGTTCTTC,CASSRTPAGSSYNEQFF
TRBJ1-4,TRBD1,TRBV27,once,TGTGCCAGCAGTTTACCTGACAGGGTCGCAGCAACTAATGAAAAACTGTTTTTT,CASSLPDRVAATNEKLFF
TRBJ2-5,TRBD1,TRBV5-1,NA,TGCGCCAGCAGCTCGAATACAGGGGGCGGGGAGACCCAGTACTTC,CASSSNTGGGETQYF
TRBJ2-3,NA,TRBV2,NA,TGTGCCAGCCCTCGAGGGGGGGCTACGGGCACAGATACGCAGTATTTT,CASPRGGATGTDTQYF
TRBJ2-7,TRBD1,TRBV7-9,NA,TGTGCCAGCAGCCCACGGGACAGGGAGTACGAGCAGTACTTC,CASSPRDREYEQYF
TRBJ1-5,NA,TRBV15,NA,TGTGCCACCAGCAGAGGGTTTCAGGGCCAGCCCCAGCATTTT,CATSRGFQGQPQHF
TRBJ2-7,NA,TRBV6-1,NA,TGTGCCAGCAGCGAAGAGGGGGGCAGGGTCCTCAACTCCTACGAGCAGTACTTC,CASSEEGGRVLNSYEQYF
TRBJ1-6,NA,TRBV27,NA,TGTGCCAGCAGTTTAGAGAGGGGAGTACTGGGCAATTCACCCCTCCACTTT,CASSLERGVLGNSPLHF
TRBJ2-5,NA,TRBV27,NA,TGTGCCACCTCACCGGGACACATCCTCCAAGAGACCCAGTACTTC,CATSPGHILQETQYF
TRBJ1-2,TRBD1,TRBV3-1/TRBV3-2,few,TGTGCCAGCAGCCAAGTTCTTCCGAGACAGGGCCAGGACACAAACTATGGCTACACCTTC,CASSQVLPRQGQDTNYGYTF